The T cell receptor (beta chain) described here comes from a study of T cell clusters in autoimmune cytopenias. Study outcomes and limitations: Clustering suggested that physiological T cell clusters were missing in primary autoimmune cytopenia patients.

The CDR3 contains 17 residues. One tube held mixed TRB-A and TRB-B primer pools for touch-down PCR. Reanalyzing the multiplex PCR reads, TCRdb keeps one entry per CDR3 protein, without DNA. Its table records over a thousand distinct CDR3 sequences. TRB was amplified from roughly 270 ng of peripheral blood genomic DNA per sample. On this clonotype itself: Its antigen is unidentified.

The same data also contributed to another study, on T cell repertoires in aging, cancer and after chemotherapy. In that study: In each cancer cohort, median generation probability increased across chemotherapy, suggesting thymic output rebounded.

The V and J genes are TRBV12-3 or TRBV12-4 and TRBJ2-1; the D call from TCRdb, TRBD2, cannot be confirmed without DNA. The sample consisted of peripheral blood. The TCR was taken from a human donor with chronic lymphocytic leukemia. CDR3: CASGFRLAGGKLNEQFF.